This T cell receptor beta chain was sequenced in a study of patients and donors after allogeneic stem cell transplantation. Trimming removed 5 bases from V and 3 bases from J, with 11 bases in between. Germline loops: CDR1 SGHTA, CDR2 FQGNSA. This CDR3 has 14 residues. TCRdb processed the RT-PCR reads anew with MiXCR; each CDR3 protein has one entry. The sample records around 200,000 distinct CDR3 sequences, about 38% being singletons. This clonotype was sampled from a human donor who was either an allogeneic HSCT recipient or a stem cell or donor lymphocyte infusion donor (not recorded which). It is not recorded whose cells these are; they may come from a transplant donor. The sample was blood, either unsorted or a sorted T cell fraction (not recorded which). The chain couples TRBV7-2 to TRBJ1-3, with D unclear. This CDR3 reads CASSPPGLGNTIYF. The CDR3 nucleotides read TGTGCCAGCAGCCCCCCGGGCCTTGGAAACACCATATATTTT.